The present TCR beta chain was sequenced within a study of T cell repertoires in cytomegalovirus infection. Turning to the study itself: Public TCR beta signatures marked donors with CMV infection and the matching HLA. Findings and limits, study-wide: Summed frequency of shared TCR beta families picked out CMV carriers who also had the relevant HLA.

Worth noting for this clonotype: As yet, its antigen is unknown.

V lost 0 bases to trimming and J lost 4 bases, with 9 bases between them. This CDR3 region has 14 residues. Germline-derived CDR1 and CDR2 are MNHEY and SVGAGI. TCRdb reprocessed the reads via MiXCR and lists one record per CDR3 protein. Of just over 150,000 distinct CDR3 sequences in the sample, roughly a quarter were seen once. This receptor was taken from a human donor in good health (CMV status not recorded). Some clones in this sample may be carry-over from other donors' samples. J is TRBJ1-1 and V is TRBV6-5; D not resolved. Sequencing was performed on PBMCs. The CDR3 coding sequence is TGTGCCAGCAGTTACTCTGGGGTGGTCACTGAAGCTTTCTTT. Amino acid sequence: CASSYSGVVTEAFF.